The 5 T cell receptor beta chains listed next were all sequenced from one sample in a study of blood T cell repertoires in COVID-19. Profiled with immunoSEQ multiplex PCR; TCRdb holds only in-frame clones, not every one. The table has some 59,000 clones, around 82% seen once. Input material: peripheral blood. All receptors derive from a man older than 75 with active or convalescent COVID-19.

The genes are TRBV19 and TRBJ1-5, with D unresolved. The V end lost 0 bases, the J end lost 6 bases, and 6 bases lay between the germline ends. The V gene's germline CDR1 is LNHDA and CDR2 SQIVND (reference sequence). CDR3 size: 13 residues. The CDR3 DNA sequence: TGTGCCAGTAGTATAGACAGGATTCAGCCCCAGCATTTT. Residues: CASSIDRIQPQHF.

The chain combines TRBV11-2 with TRBJ2-3, with TRBD2 matching 7 bases. V was pared by 1 base and J by 2 bases, with 3 bases of the junction left unmatched. CDR3 length: 15 residues. Germline V gene data show CDR1 as SGHAT and CDR2 as FQNNGV. The CDR3 region is CASSLAGGLTDTQYF. CDR3 nucleotide sequence: TGTGCCAGCAGCTTAGCGGGAGGTCTCACAGATACGCAGTATTTT.

J is TRBJ2-1 and V is TRBV11-2, with TRBD2 matching over 7 bases. Trimming at V came to 5 bases and at J to 7 bases, leaving 14 bases not matched to a gene. The CDR3 is 16 amino acids. Germline assignment: CDR1 SGHAT and CDR2 FQNNGV. In DNA, the CDR3 is TGTGCCAGCAGCCCCCTGGGGAGGGAGGGCCGAAATGAGCAGTTCTTC. Translated: CASSPLGREGRNEQFF.

The chain has TRBV4-1 and TRBJ2-1; 14 bases are shared with TRBD2. Germline V gene sequence: CDR1 MGHRA, CDR2 YSYEKL. V lost 4 bases to trimming and J lost 2 bases; unmatched junction nucleotides: 7. The CDR3 sequence is 18 residues long. CDR3 amino acids: CASSRGLAGAGTYNEQFF. In DNA form, the CDR3 reads TGCGCCAGCAGCCGGGGACTAGCGGGAGCGGGGACCTACAATGAGCAGTTCTTC.

This clone has a handful of counts. The rearrangement joins TRBV27 to TRBJ1-6, with D unresolved. Looked up from germline, CDR1 is MNHEY and CDR2 is SMNVEV (reference sequence). Trimming left V 1 base short and J 9 bases short, with 16 bases between. The CDR3 loop spans 16 amino acids. The CDR3 is CASSLLAPSTSSPLHF. CDR3 coding DNA: TGTGCCAGCAGTTTATTAGCCCCCTCCACGAGTTCACCCCTCCACTTT.